This passage covers 11 T cell receptor beta chains from one sample sequenced in a study of shared clonotypes between healthy human individuals. The method was immunoSEQ multiplex PCR; TCRdb's version includes in-frame clones alone and lacks a portion of them. This table holds 2 million to 3 million clones, 93% found once. Sequencing was performed on naive CD4+ T cells from PBMCs. Subset meaning: CD45RA+ positively selected. The receptor set was obtained from a man in his late teens or twenties in good health. Some clones in this sample may be carry-over from other donors' samples.

This chain links TRBV11-2 with TRBJ2-2, with D possibly matching TRBD1 (6 bases). CDR1 and CDR2 from the germline V gene are SGHAT and FQNNGV. With 3 bases removed from V and 5 bases from J, the gap between germline ends came to 19 bases. CDR3 length: 17 residues. Here the CDR3 reads CASSFPIRGLGTGELFF. CDR3 bases: TGTGCCAGCAGCTTCCCTATCAGGGGCCTAGGAACCGGGGAGCTGTTTTTT.

The sample holds one count of this clone. The V gene is TRBV5-1, the J gene TRBJ1-1, with D possibly being TRBD1 (6 bases). The V end was cut by 6 bases, the J end by 4 bases, with 16 bases between. Germline lookup yields CDR1 SGHRS and CDR2 YFSETQ. This CDR3 spans 14 amino acids. The CDR3 coding sequence is TGCGCCAGCACCTTAGACAGGTCCAGCACTGAAGCTTTCTTT. This translates into CASTLDRSSTEAFF.

The rearrangement joins TRBV10-3 to TRBJ2-5; 15 nucleotides match TRBD2. The germline V gene encodes CDR1 ENHRY and CDR2 SYGVKD. There are 18 residues in the CDR3. V gave up 3 bases and J gave up 2 bases; unmatched junction bases: 7. This CDR3 reads CAISEGLAGGPVQETQYF. The DNA for the CDR3 is TGTGCCATCAGTGAAGGACTAGCGGGAGGGCCAGTACAAGAGACCCAGTACTTC.

The J gene is TRBJ2-7, the V gene TRBV5-6; 8 nucleotides line up with TRBD1. Trimming took 2 bases from V and 2 from J; bases not matched to a gene: 15. In germline, CDR1 is SGHDT, CDR2 YYEEEE. The CDR3 has 18 residues. The DNA of the CDR3 is TGTGCCAGCAGCTTAGGGCCAGAACTTGGACAGGGTCCCTACGAGCAGTACTTC. This sequence encodes CASSLGPELGQGPYEQYF.

The chain joins TRBV7-3 to TRBJ2-3; TRBD2 agrees at 7 bases. V gave up 1 base and J gave up 5 bases; unmatched junction bases: 9. Germline V gives CDR1 SGHTA, CDR2 FQGTGA. CDR3 length equals 16 residues. CDR3 protein: CASSLNPAGWEDTQYF. DNA for the CDR3: TGTGCCAGCAGCTTAAATCCAGCGGGGTGGGAAGATACGCAGTATTTT.

This clone has only one observation. The V call is TRBV9, the J call TRBJ2-1; 7 bases align to TRBD2. Per germline, CDR1 SGDLS and CDR2 YYNGEE. CDR3 size: 12 residues. Trimming at V came to 5 bases and at J to 7 bases, leaving 3 bases not matched to a gene. Here the CDR3 reads CASRGLRNEQFF. The DNA of the CDR3 is TGTGCCAGCAGGGGACTAAGAAATGAGCAGTTCTTC.

The chain carries TRBV19 and TRBJ1-5; possibly TRBD1 for D (6 bases). CDR1 LNHDA and CDR2 SQIVND come from the germline V gene (reference sequence). Trimming pared 10 bases from V and 5 bases from J, leaving 18 bases between. The CDR3 totals 14 residues. CDR3 sequence: CATTLGRGYQPQHF. CDR3 nucleotide sequence: TGTGCCACTACTCTAGGGAGGGGGTATCAGCCCCAGCATTTT.

The chain uses TRBV4-2 and TRBJ2-1; D is undetermined. The V end lost 1 base, the J end lost 2 bases, and 9 bases lay between the germline ends. This CDR3 has 15 amino acids. Germline CDR1 LGHNA, CDR2 YNFKEQ. In DNA, the CDR3 is TGTGCCAGCAGCCAAGGGTCGCCTACCTACAATGAGCAGTTCTTC. Protein product: CASSQGSPTYNEQFF.

The rearrangement links TRBV6-5 to TRBJ2-7, with 13 nucleotides matching TRBD2. Germline lookup yields CDR1 MNHEY and CDR2 SVGAGI. This CDR3 has 14 residues. The trim removed 6 bases at V and 7 bases at J, leaving 6 bases unmatched. This chain's CDR3 is CASSRTSGSLEQYF. Written as DNA, the CDR3 is TGTGCCAGCAGCCGGACTAGCGGGAGCCTTGAGCAGTACTTC.

Turning to this clone: Other DNA sequences in the same sample also yield this CDR3. As DNA, the CDR3 is TGTGCCAGCAGCTTGGAGAGCACAGATACGCAGTATTTT. Amino acid sequence: CASSLESTDTQYF. The chain recombines TRBV5-4 with TRBJ2-3; D gene uncertain. The CDR3 extends over 13 amino acids. V shed 0 bases and J shed 0 bases, with 2 bases lying between them. Per germline, CDR1 SGHNT and CDR2 YYREEE (reference sequence).

The rearrangement uses TRBV28 and TRBJ1-5; D not resolved. There are 16 residues in the CDR3. From germline, CDR1 is MDHEN and CDR2 SYDVKM. The V end was cut by 6 bases, the J end by 2 bases, with 17 bases between. This chain's CDR3 is CASSLVRGVRNQPQHF. Here the CDR3 DNA reads TGTGCCAGCAGCTTAGTCCGCGGCGTTCGCAATCAGCCCCAGCATTTT. Complete variable domain (other parts from reference TRBV28 and TRBJ1-5): DVKVTQSSRYLVKRTGEKVFLECVQDMDHENMFWYRQDPGLGLRLIYFSYDVKMKEKGDIPEGYSVSREKKERFSLILESASTNQTSMYLCASSLVRGVRNQPQHFGDGTRLSIL.